The 18 T cell receptor beta chains below all came from one sample that was sequenced in a study of regulatory T cells in long-lasting Graves disease. Sequencing libraries for TCR beta were prepared with iRepertoire HTBI primers and Arm-PCR of CDR3 regions. TCRdb reanalysed the multiplex PCR reads using MiXCR and keeps one entry per CDR3 protein. This sample has about 620,000 distinct CDR3 sequences, with under 20% found just once. Time point noted: newly diagnosed GD, antithyroid drugs for less than 3 months. PBMC RNA was the source of the TCR library. Separately, the same data were catalogued under a study of T cells in Graves' hyperthyroidism and ophthalmopathy.

This specimen consisted of peripheral blood mononuclear cells (PBMCs), obtained at new diagnosis, from a patient treated with antithyroid drugs. These receptors all come from a woman aged 25 to 39 with Graves disease.

This clonotype was recorded many times. V and J are TRBV7-3 and TRBJ2-1; weak D call: TRBD1 (6 bases). Germline-derived CDR1 and CDR2 are SGHTA and FQGTGA. The length of the CDR3 is 15 residues. V gave up 6 bases and J gave up 0 bases, with 12 bases separating them. CDR3 DNA: TGTGCCAGCAGTAAGGGGGAGAGCTCCTACAATGAGCAGTTCTTC. Protein sequence: CASSKGESSYNEQFF. Based on the CDR3 plus reference TRBV7-3 and TRBJ2-1, the full variable domain is GAGVSQTPSNKVTEKGKYVELRCDPISGHTALYWYRQSLGQGPEFLIYFQGTGAADDSGLPNDRFFAVRPEGSVSTLKIQRTERGDSAVYLCASSKGESSYNEQFFGPGTRLTVL.

V usage is TRBV7-2 and J usage is TRBJ2-3; possibly TRBD1 or TRBD2 for D (6 bases each). The V gene lost 5 bases and the J gene lost 2 bases, with 14 bases spanning the gap. CDR3 length: 15 residues. Germline CDR1 SGHTA, CDR2 FQGNSA. CDR3: CASSPGGFNTDTQYF. The CDR3 DNA sequence: TGTGCCAGCAGCCCCGGGGGCTTTAACACAGATACGCAGTATTTT. Filled out from reference TRBV7-2 and TRBJ2-3, the complete variable domain reads GAGVSQSPSNKVTEKGKDVELRCDPISGHTALYWYRQSLGQGLEFLIYFQGNSAPDKSGLPSDRFSAERTGGSVSTLTIQRTQQEDSAVYLCASSPGGFNTDTQYFGPGTRLTVL.

Note on this clonotype: This likely comes from a read error, as the CDR3 has no conserved phenylalanine or tryptophan at its end. DNA for the CDR3: TGTGCCAGCTCACGGGTACTGGCCGCAGATACGCAGTATCTT. It codes for CASSRVLAADTQYL. The chain combines TRBV18 with TRBJ2-3; no reliable D call. CDR1 and CDR2 (germline): KGHSH, LQKENI. This CDR3 is built from 14 residues. V was clipped by 4 bases and J by 4 bases, with 12 bases between them.

The V gene is TRBV3-1, the J gene TRBJ2-4; a weak D match, TRBD2 (5 bases). Trimming removed 4 bases from V and 1 base from J, with 17 bases in between. Per germline, CDR1 LGHDT and CDR2 YNNKEL (reference sequence). The CDR3 totals 17 residues. CDR3 nucleotides: TGTGCCAGCAGCCCAGGACTGGGGAGCAAGGCCAAAAACATTCAGTACTTC. Translation gives CASSPGLGSKAKNIQYF.

This clonotype appeared many times. The chain employs TRBV12-3 or TRBV12-4 and TRBJ2-4, with D unclear. Trimming pared 5 bases from V and 1 base from J, leaving 15 bases between. This CDR3 comprises 16 residues. The CDR3: CASSLTSLGAKNIQYF. CDR3 in DNA: TGTGCCAGCAGTCTAACTTCCCTCGGGGCCAAAAACATTCAGTACTTC.

This clonotype was detected ten times or more. This chain joins TRBV10-2 and TRBJ1-1; D remains unclear. Germline CDR1 and CDR2: WSHSY and SAAADI. Trimming removed 2 bases at V and 7 bases at J, with 14 bases between. The CDR3 spans 14 residues. DNA of the CDR3: TGCGCCAGCAGTGAGGGACTTATGAGGTTTGAAGCTTTCTTT. It specifies CASSEGLMRFEAFF.

This clonotype was picked up a small number of times. V gene TRBV3-1 combines with J gene TRBJ1-3; no firm D call. V dropped 0 bases and J dropped 0 bases, with 9 bases sitting between them. Germline V gives CDR1 LGHDT, CDR2 YNNKEL (reference sequence). The CDR3 extends over 16 amino acids. The CDR3 bases are TGTGCCAGCAGCCAAGAACAGACAATCTCTGGAAACACCATATATTTT. Its protein is CASSQEQTISGNTIYF.

The chain carries TRBV24-1 and TRBJ2-1, with 7 bases matching TRBD1. Trimming at V came to 3 bases and at J to 5 bases, leaving 18 bases not matched to a gene. CDR3 size: 19 residues. CDR1 KGHDR and CDR2 SFDVKD come from the germline V gene. The CDR3 protein is CATSDTWGQKSLNHNEQFF. The CDR3 nucleotides are TGTGCCACCAGTGATACTTGGGGACAGAAATCTCTGAATCACAATGAGCAGTTCTTC.

The gene calls are TRBV7-9 and TRBJ2-7; 14 positions agree with TRBD2. J gave up 3 bases and V 4 bases, and 11 bases lay outside the gene matches. Germline V gene lookup returns CDR1 SEHNR and CDR2 FQNEAQ (reference sequence). This CDR3 is 18 amino acids long. The CDR3 spells CASSSYGTSGRVDYEQYF. The CDR3 region has the DNA TGTGCCAGCAGCTCCTACGGGACTAGCGGGAGAGTTGACTACGAGCAGTACTTC.

This clonotype was counted at least ten times. The chain combines TRBV7-9 with TRBJ2-3; D gene ambiguous. V was pared by 5 bases and J by 4 bases, with 10 bases between. This CDR3 region has 13 residues. Germline CDR1 SEHNR, CDR2 FQNEAQ (reference sequence). Written as DNA, the CDR3 is TGTGCCAGCAGCCCCGCGGTCCCAGATACGCAGTATTTT. Protein sequence: CASSPAVPDTQYF. The full variable domain, rest sourced from reference TRBV7-9 and TRBJ2-3, is DTGVSQNPRHKITKRGQNVTFRCDPISEHNRLYWYRQTLGQGPEFLTYFQNEAQLEKSRLLSDRFSAERPKGSFSTLEIQRTEQGDSAMYLCASSPAVPDTQYFGPGTRLTVL.

This clonotype was recorded at least ten times. The V gene is TRBV11-3, the J gene TRBJ1-3; D remains ambiguous. CDR1 SGHNT and CDR2 YENEEA come from the germline V gene. The V end lost 5 bases, the J end lost 6 bases, and 5 bases lay between the germline ends. This CDR3 has 11 residues. CDR3 DNA: TGTGCCAGCAGCGGGAAAAACACCATATATTTT. It yields the protein CASSGKNTIYF.

The rearrangement joins TRBV6-1 to TRBJ2-3; unclear D gene. The length of the CDR3 is 14 residues. Germline lookup yields CDR1 MNHNS and CDR2 SASEGT. The V and J ends lost 6 bases and 0 bases respectively, with 10 bases between them. The CDR3 region is CASSRDKSTDTQYF. The CDR3 bases are TGTGCCAGCAGCCGTGACAAAAGCACAGATACGCAGTATTTT.

This clonotype was detected ten times or more. The CDR3 sequence: CASRELAEAFF. The CDR3 bases are TGTGCCAGCAGAGAACTGGCTGAAGCTTTCTTT. The chain has TRBV28 and TRBJ1-1, with D uncertain. The length of the CDR3 is 11 residues. Germline V CDR1 and CDR2: MDHEN, SYDVKM. Trimming stripped 6 bases from V and 6 bases from J, with 8 bases between. The variable domain in full, with the rest retrieved from reference TRBV28 and TRBJ1-1, is DVKVTQSSRYLVKRTGEKVFLECVQDMDHENMFWYRQDPGLGLRLIYFSYDVKMKEKGDIPEGYSVSREKKERFSLILESASTNQTSMYLCASRELAEAFFGQGTRLTVV.

This clonotype has just a few counts. The chain recombines TRBV3-1 with TRBJ2-2; D call uncertain. CDR3 size: 15 residues. Germline V gene sequence: CDR1 LGHDT, CDR2 YNNKEL (reference sequence). The ends were cut back, 3 bases at V and 4 bases at J, with 12 bases in the middle. CDR3 amino acids: CASSQIDPTTGELFF. In DNA, the CDR3 is TGTGCCAGCAGCCAGATAGACCCCACCACCGGGGAGCTGTTTTTT.

In this sample, this clonotype turned up many times. The chain employs TRBV2 and TRBJ1-5, with 7 bases that match TRBD1. There are 13 residues in the CDR3. The germline gives CDR1 SNHLY, CDR2 FYNNEI. J lost 8 bases, V lost 6 bases, and 7 bases had no gene match. CDR3 residues: CASRDRVRKPQHF. DNA of the CDR3: TGTGCCAGCAGAGACAGGGTTCGAAAGCCCCAGCATTTT.

Many counts were recorded for this clonotype. The chain is built from TRBV12-3 or TRBV12-4 and TRBJ2-1, with 8 bases identical to TRBD2. The CDR3 extends over 16 amino acids. V trimming: 5 bases; J trimming: 7 bases; junction bases outside the gene matches: 13. CDR3 loop: CASSQNIAGRGNEQFF. The CDR3 DNA follows: TGTGCCAGCAGTCAAAACATAGCGGGGAGAGGGAATGAGCAGTTCTTC.

The chain joins TRBV5-1 to TRBJ2-1, with 8 bases matching TRBD2. V lost 0 bases to trimming and J lost 4 bases; unmatched junction nucleotides: 3. This CDR3 is 15 amino acids long. Germline V lookup: CDR1 SGHRS, CDR2 YFSETQ. This chain's CDR3 is CASSLGSGIYNEQFF. CDR3 sequence (DNA): TGCGCCAGCAGCTTGGGTAGCGGGATTTACAATGAGCAGTTCTTC.

This clonotype appeared a few times. This chain links TRBV29-1 with TRBJ2-1; either TRBD1 or TRBD2 may fit D (5 bases each). The CDR3 runs 13 residues. The germline V gene has CDR1 SQVTM and CDR2 ANQGSEA. V was shortened by 5 bases and J by 6 bases, with 14 bases between the two germline ends. The CDR3 nucleotides are TGCAGCGTTCGCAGGGAGTCGGGCAATGAGCAGTTCTTC. As protein: CSVRRESGNEQFF.